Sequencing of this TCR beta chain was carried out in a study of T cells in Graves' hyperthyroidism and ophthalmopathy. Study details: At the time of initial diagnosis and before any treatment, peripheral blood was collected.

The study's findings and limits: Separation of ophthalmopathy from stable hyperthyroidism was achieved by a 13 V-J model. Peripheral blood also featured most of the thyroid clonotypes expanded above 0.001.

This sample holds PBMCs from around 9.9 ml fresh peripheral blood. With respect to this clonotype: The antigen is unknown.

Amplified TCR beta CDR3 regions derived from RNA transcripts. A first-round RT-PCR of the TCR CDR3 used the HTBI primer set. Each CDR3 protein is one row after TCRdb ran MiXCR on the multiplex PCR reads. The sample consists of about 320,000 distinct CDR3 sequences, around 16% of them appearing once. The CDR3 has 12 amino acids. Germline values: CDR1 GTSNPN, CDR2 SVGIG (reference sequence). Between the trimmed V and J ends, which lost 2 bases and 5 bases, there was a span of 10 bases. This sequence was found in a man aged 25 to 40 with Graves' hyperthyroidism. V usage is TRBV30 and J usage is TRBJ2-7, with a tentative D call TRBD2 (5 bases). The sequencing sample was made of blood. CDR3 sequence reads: CAWSITTNEQYF. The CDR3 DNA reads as TGTGCCTGGAGTATAACGACTAACGAGCAGTACTTC.